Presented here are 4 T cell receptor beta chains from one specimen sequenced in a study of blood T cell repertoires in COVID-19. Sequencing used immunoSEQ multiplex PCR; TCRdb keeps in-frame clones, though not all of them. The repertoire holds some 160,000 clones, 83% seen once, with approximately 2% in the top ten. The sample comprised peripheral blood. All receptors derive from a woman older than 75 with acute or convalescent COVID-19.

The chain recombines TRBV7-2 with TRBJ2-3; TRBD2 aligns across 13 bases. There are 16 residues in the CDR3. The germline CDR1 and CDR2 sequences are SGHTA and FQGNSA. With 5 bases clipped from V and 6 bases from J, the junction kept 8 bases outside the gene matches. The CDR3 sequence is CASSARTSGSGDTQYF. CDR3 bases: TGTGCCAGCAGCGCTCGGACTAGCGGGAGTGGGGATACGCAGTATTTT.

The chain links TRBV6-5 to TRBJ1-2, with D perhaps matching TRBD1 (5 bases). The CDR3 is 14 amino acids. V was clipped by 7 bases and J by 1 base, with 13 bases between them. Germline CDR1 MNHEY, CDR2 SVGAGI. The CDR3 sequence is CASTAGLLNYGYTF. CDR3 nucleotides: TGTGCCAGCACCGCAGGGCTTCTTAACTATGGCTACACCTTC.

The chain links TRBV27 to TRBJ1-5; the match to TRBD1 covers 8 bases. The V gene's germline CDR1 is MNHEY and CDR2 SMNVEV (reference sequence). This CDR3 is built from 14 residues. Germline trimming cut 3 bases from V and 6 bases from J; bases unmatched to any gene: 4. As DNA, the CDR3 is TGTGCCAGCAGTTTGACAGGGGCAATTCAGCCCCAGCATTTT. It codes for CASSLTGAIQPQHF.

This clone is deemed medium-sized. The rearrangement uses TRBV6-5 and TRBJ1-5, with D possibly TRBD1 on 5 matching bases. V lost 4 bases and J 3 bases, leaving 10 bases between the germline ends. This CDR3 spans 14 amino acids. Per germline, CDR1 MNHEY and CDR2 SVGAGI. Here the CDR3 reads CASSSRQINQPQHF. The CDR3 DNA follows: TGTGCCAGCAGTTCGCGACAGATCAATCAGCCCCAGCATTTT.